The next 20 T cell receptor beta chains were all read from a single sample in a study of identical twins. TCRdb analysed the 5' RACE reads with MiXCR anew, one entry per CDR3 protein. Here the sample spans about 530,000 distinct CDR3 sequences, 20% to 25% being singletons. The sample was also reused in another study, on yellow fever vaccine responses in identical twins.

Sequencing input: CD4+ T cells sorted from blood. The origin of the receptors is a woman aged 18-29 years in good health.

This clonotype was counted a few times. V gene TRBV12-3 or TRBV12-4 combines with J gene TRBJ1-2, with D perhaps TRBD1 (6 bases). Trimming shortened V by 4 bases and J by 8 bases, and 11 bases separated the two germline ends. The length of the CDR3 is 12 residues. The chain's CDR3 is CASSYTGFGYTF. CDR3 bases: TGTGCCAGCAGTTACACAGGGTTCGGCTACACCTTC.

This clonotype was detected only a few times. The rearrangement joins TRBV2 to TRBJ2-2; D might be TRBD1 (5 bases). Between the trimmed V and J ends, which lost 3 bases and 2 bases, there was a span of 13 bases. Germline lookup yields CDR1 SNHLY and CDR2 FYNNEI. The CDR3 length is 16 residues. The CDR3 reads CASSERQGVNTGELFF. The CDR3 DNA sequence: TGTGCCAGCAGTGAGCGCCAGGGTGTCAACACCGGGGAGCTGTTTTTT.

This clonotype has more than one count but fewer than ten. The chain joins TRBV19 to TRBJ1-3, with D tentatively TRBD1 (6 bases). The germline V gene has CDR1 LNHDA and CDR2 SQIVND (reference sequence). Trimming took 4 bases from V and 0 from J, leaving 13 bases between them. CDR3 length: 16 residues. This CDR3 is CASSTTGQNSGNTIYF. The DNA for the CDR3 is TGTGCCAGTAGTACGACCGGACAGAACTCTGGAAACACCATATATTTT.

The rearrangement uses TRBV20-1 and TRBJ2-7, with D perhaps TRBD1 (6 bases). The CDR3 is 14 amino acids. CDR1 and CDR2 (germline): DFQATT, SNEGSKA (reference sequence). Deletions cut 3 bases from V and 8 bases from J, with 20 bases between. CDR3 residues: CSASPTGKEFKQYF. Here the CDR3 DNA reads TGCAGTGCTAGCCCTACAGGGAAGGAGTTCAAGCAGTACTTC.

The sample holds many counts of this clonotype. The chain is built from TRBV5-1 and TRBJ2-1; 10 positions match TRBD2. The J segment lost 6 bases and the V segment lost 1 base, leaving 1 base of the junction unmatched. Germline values: CDR1 SGHRS, CDR2 YFSETQ. CDR3 size: 14 residues. This CDR3 reads CASSLSSGSNEQFF. CDR3 DNA sequence: TGCGCCAGCAGCTTGTCTAGCGGGAGCAATGAGCAGTTCTTC.

The sample holds a few counts of this clonotype. The CDR3 DNA reads TGTGCCAGCAGCTTGTCCGGGGTTTACGAGCAGTACGTC. Its translation: CASSLSGVYEQYV. The chain recombines TRBV5-6 with TRBJ2-7, with D possibly matching TRBD2 (5 bases). Germline V gives CDR1 SGHDT, CDR2 YYEEEE. V was pared by 1 base and J by 4 bases, with 9 bases between. This CDR3 spans 13 amino acids.

J is TRBJ1-2 and V is TRBV27; unclear D gene. CDR1 and CDR2 from the germline V gene are MNHEY and SMNVEV (reference sequence). V lost 1 base and J lost 2, with 11 bases in between. The CDR3 length is 15 residues. CDR3 sequence reads: CASSLFGGWNYGYTF. The CDR3 DNA sequence: TGTGCCAGCAGTTTATTCGGAGGGTGGAACTATGGCTACACCTTC.

Regarding this clonotype: This may be a read error, as it is one base from a much larger clone. The chain links TRBV20-1 to TRBJ2-1, with D perhaps assigned TRBD1 or TRBD2 (5 bases each). The CDR3 is 14 amino acids. Germline V gives CDR1 DFQATT, CDR2 SNEGSKA (reference sequence). Trimming took 2 bases from V and 9 from J, leaving 17 bases between them. The CDR3, as DNA: TGCAGTGCTAGAAGTCAGAGGGGCGGCAGTGAGCAGTTCTTC. Its translation: CSARSQRGGSEQFF.

The rearrangement uses TRBV5-1 and TRBJ2-5; TRBD1 matches 10 bases. The CDR3 loop spans 14 amino acids. Germline-derived CDR1 and CDR2 are SGHRS and YFSETQ. Unmatched junction bases numbered 7, after V lost 6 bases and J lost 5 bases. In nucleotides, the CDR3 is TGCGCCAGCATTCCGACAGGGGGCGGGGAGACCCAGTACTTC. Its translation: CASIPTGGGETQYF.

This chain connects TRBV25-1 to TRBJ2-7; TRBD1 agrees at 8 bases. Unmatched junction bases numbered 6, after V lost 5 bases and J lost 3 bases. Germline V gene sequence: CDR1 MGHDK, CDR2 SYGVNS. The CDR3 extends over 14 amino acids. Here the CDR3 reads CASSNSGTGYEQYF. The CDR3 DNA follows: TGTGCCAGCAGTAACTCCGGGACAGGCTACGAGCAGTACTTC.

This clonotype was counted between two and nine times. CDR3 in DNA: TGTGCCAGCAGCTCCAAAGAAATCGGAGGGGGAGAGCAGTACGTC. It codes for CASSSKEIGGGEQYV. The chain employs TRBV7-8 and TRBJ2-7, with D perhaps matching TRBD1 or TRBD2 (6 bases each). The CDR3 extends over 15 amino acids. Trimming took 4 bases from V and 7 from J, leaving 20 bases between them. Germline CDR1 and CDR2: SGHVS and FQNEAQ.

This clonotype has a handful of counts. The gene calls are TRBV6-5 and TRBJ1-2; D unclear. V lost 4 bases, J lost 8 bases, and 14 bases lay in between. Germline CDR1 and CDR2: MNHEY and SVGAGI. The CDR3 consists of 13 residues. CDR3 amino acids: CASSLEREVGYTF. Here the CDR3 DNA reads TGTGCCAGCAGTTTAGAGAGGGAGGTCGGCTACACCTTC.

The rearrangement links TRBV20-1 to TRBJ2-7; 10 bases fit TRBD2. J was trimmed by 2 bases and V by 3 bases; bases with no gene match: 13. Per the germline V gene, CDR1 is DFQATT and CDR2 is SNEGSKA (reference sequence). The CDR3 is made up of 17 amino acids. Here the CDR3 DNA reads TGCAGTGCTAGTCTTAGGACTAGCGGCAACCTGCCCTACGAGCAGTACTTC. This translates into CSASLRTSGNLPYEQYF.

This rearrangement joins TRBV11-1 to TRBJ2-5; TRBD1 aligns across 12 bases. The CDR3 sequence is 18 residues long. The ends lost 3 bases at V and 6 bases at J; junction bases unmatched: 14. Germline V gene sequence: CDR1 SGHAT, CDR2 FQDESV (reference sequence). The CDR3 spells CASSFWGLPGQGAQTQYF. The CDR3, as DNA: TGTGCCAGCAGCTTTTGGGGCCTACCGGGACAGGGGGCACAGACCCAGTACTTC.

Points on this clonotype: Mismatch with germline at one junction end may stem from a read error. The V gene is TRBV5-1, the J gene TRBJ2-2; a possible D gene is TRBD2 (5 bases). This CDR3 region has 15 residues. Germline V gene sequence: CDR1 SGHRS, CDR2 YFSETQ. CDR3 DNA: TGCGCCAGCACCTTGGTAGCGTCGAACACCGGGGAGCTGTTTTTT. Amino acid sequence: CASTLVASNTGELFF. The full variable domain, completed using reference TRBV5-1 and TRBJ2-2, is KAGVTQTPRYLIKTRGQQVTLSCSPISGHRSVSWYQQTPGQGLQFLFEYFSETQRNKGNFPGRFSGRQFSNSRSEMNVSTLELGDSALYLCASTLVASNTGELFFGEGSRLTVL.

This clonotype occurred a few times. The V call is TRBV2, the J call TRBJ1-1, with D possibly TRBD1 on 6 matching bases. This CDR3 has 16 amino acids. V lost 4 bases, J lost 0 bases, and 15 bases lay in between. Looked up from germline, CDR1 is SNHLY and CDR2 is FYNNEI. The CDR3 is CASSVGGPKLNTEAFF. The CDR3 DNA reads TGTGCCAGCAGTGTAGGGGGGCCAAAACTGAACACTGAAGCTTTCTTT.

This clonotype was observed at least ten times. This chain uses TRBV20-1 with TRBJ2-5, with 12 bases lining up with TRBD2. The J segment lost 1 base and the V segment lost 2 bases, leaving 5 bases of the junction unmatched. The V gene's germline CDR1 is DFQATT and CDR2 SNEGSKA (reference sequence). This CDR3 is 16 amino acids long. The CDR3 sequence is CSARPPTSGSQETQYF. The CDR3, as DNA: TGCAGTGCTAGACCCCCGACTAGCGGGAGCCAAGAGACCCAGTACTTC.

The chain has TRBV20-1 and TRBJ2-7; D not certain. There are 15 residues in the CDR3. Deletions cut 0 bases from V and 0 bases from J, with 12 bases between. Germline V gives CDR1 DFQATT, CDR2 SNEGSKA (reference sequence). CDR3 region: CSARDPLGSSYEQYF. The CDR3 region has the DNA TGCAGTGCTAGAGACCCCCTTGGTAGCTCCTACGAGCAGTACTTC.

Regarding this clonotype: Its ends do not fully match the called genes, so a read error is possible. This chain connects TRBV7-6 to TRBJ2-5; D is unclear. This CDR3 contains 11 residues. The germline V gene has CDR1 SGHVS and CDR2 FNYEAQ. CDR3 residues: CASSLGTHPDF. The CDR3 DNA follows: TGTGCCAGCAGCTTAGGAACCCACCCTGACTTC.

The gene calls are TRBV27 and TRBJ2-3, with 12 positions matching TRBD2. CDR1 and CDR2 from the germline V gene are MNHEY and SMNVEV (reference sequence). V gave up 6 bases and J gave up 4 bases; unmatched junction bases: 5. The CDR3 runs to 15 residues. The CDR3 protein is CASRPSGRAADTQYF. The CDR3 region has the DNA TGTGCCAGCAGACCTAGCGGGAGGGCCGCAGATACGCAGTATTTT.